Listed below are T cell receptor beta chains from one sample, sequenced in a study of response to subunit inactivated influenza vaccine. A single record per CDR3 protein comes from TCRdb applying MiXCR to the RT-PCR reads. This sample has more than 450,000 distinct CDR3 sequences, with less than 8% found just once. This material consisted of PBMCs from blood, taken less than 30 months after vaccination. These receptors all stem from a man aged 50 to 69 who received an inactivated influenza vaccine. Each CDR3 is given with its conserved first and last residue. D genes are given only for firm matches. For some rows the clone size is stated as once, few or many, or as a class when expanded; others skip it.

TRBV4-3,.,16,TRBD1,TRBJ1-3,CASSHDIAGGGNTIYF,TGCGCCAGCAGCCATGACATTGCAGGGGGCGGAAACACCATATATTTT
TRBV6-1,.,13,.,TRBJ2-6,CASSKTGWGVLTF,TGTGCCAGCAGTAAGACAGGCTGGGGCGTCCTGACTTTC
TRBV5-1,many,15,.,TRBJ2-2,CASSLDNLNTGELFF,TGCGCCAGCAGCTTGGACAATTTGAACACCGGGGAGCTGTTTTTT
TRBV9,.,13,TRBD1,TRBJ1-3,CASSFGQENTIYF,TGTGCCAGCAGCTTCGGACAGGAAAACACCATATATTTT
TRBV27,.,15,TRBD2,TRBJ2-4,CASSVGTSGKNIQYF,TGTGCCAGCAGCGTAGGGACTAGCGGGAAAAACATTCAGTACTTC
TRBV28,many,12,.,TRBJ1-1,CASTYGGIEAFF,TGTGCCAGCACCTACGGAGGTATTGAAGCTTTCTTT
TRBV14,.,16,.,TRBJ2-7,CASSRNAWGKTYEQYF,TGTGCCAGCAGCCGGAATGCATGGGGAAAGACCTACGAGCAGTACTTC
TRBV14,.,18,.,TRBJ1-2,CASSQESGTGKFWGGYTF,TGTGCCAGCAGCCAAGAATCCGGGACTGGGAAATTTTGGGGCGGCTACACCTTC
TRBV7-3,.,15,TRBD2,TRBJ2-1,CASSKGLAGPQEQFF,TGTGCCAGCAGCAAGGGACTAGCGGGACCCCAGGAGCAGTTCTTC
TRBV20-1,.,15,TRBD1,TRBJ2-3,CSAIGGIFGTDTQYF,TGCAGTGCGATAGGGGGCATATTCGGCACAGATACGCAGTATTTT
TRBV6-2/TRBV6-3,few,15,TRBD2,TRBJ2-3,CASRPSGGAADTQYF,TGTGCCAGCAGGCCTAGCGGGGGGGCGGCAGATACGCAGTATTTT
TRBV7-9,.,13,.,TRBJ1-2,CASSSEVNYCYTF,TGTGCCAGCAGTTCCGAGGTTAACTATTGCTACACCTTC
TRBV29-1,many,12,.,TRBJ2-5,CSVSVIQETQYF,TGCAGCGTTAGTGTGATCCAAGAGACCCAGTACTTC
TRBV10-3,many,12,.,TRBJ2-3,CAISFDADTQYF,TGTGCCATCAGTTTCGACGCAGATACGCAGTATTTT
TRBV29-1,few,11,.,TRBJ1-2,CSVEDGWGYTF,TGCAGCGTTGAAGATGGGTGGGGCTACACCTTC
TRBV5-1,.,15,.,TRBJ2-3,CASSLGQFDTDTQYF,TGCGCCAGCAGCTTGGGGCAGTTTGACACAGATACGCAGTATTTT
TRBV14,few,16,TRBD1,TRBJ2-2,CASSRNRGGGSGELFF,TGTGCCAGCAGCCGGAATCGAGGGGGCGGTTCCGGGGAGCTGTTTTTT
TRBV7-2,few,14,TRBD2,TRBJ2-3,CASSLVAGVDTQYF,TGTGCCAGCAGCTTAGTCGCGGGAGTGGATACGCAGTATTTT
TRBV20-1,many,17,.,TRBJ2-1,CSARDISGAGSYNEQFF,TGCAGTGCTAGAGATATCTCCGGCGCCGGCTCCTACAATGAGCAGTTCTTC
TRBV4-3,few,15,.,TRBJ1-5,CASSQDGDSNQPQHF,TGCGCCAGCAGCCAAGATGGCGATAGCAATCAGCCCCAGCATTTT
TRBV20-1,few,15,TRBD1,TRBJ2-1,CSASLGQGRGNEQFF,TGCAGTGCTAGTCTTGGACAGGGGCGAGGCAATGAGCAGTTCTTC
TRBV4-3,.,14,TRBD1,TRBJ2-5,CASSQNRGRETQYF,TGCGCCAGCAGCCAAAACAGGGGGCGCGAGACCCAGTACTTC
TRBV11-2,.,15,TRBD1,TRBJ2-7,CASSLRQGRSYEQYF,TGTGCCAGCAGCTTAAGACAGGGAAGGTCCTACGAGCAGTACTTC
TRBV28,.,15,.,TRBJ2-1,CASREIARSYNEQFF,TGTGCCAGCAGGGAGATCGCACGTTCCTACAATGAGCAGTTCTTC
TRBV6-4,.,13,.,TRBJ2-2,CASSARGTGELFF,TGTGCCAGCAGTGCCCGGGGGACCGGGGAGCTGTTTTTT
TRBV5-1,.,14,TRBD1,TRBJ2-5,CASSVTGVTETQYF,TGCGCCAGCAGCGTCACAGGGGTAACGGAGACCCAGTACTTC
TRBV28,many,14,TRBD1,TRBJ2-2,CASSNGQGPGELFF,TGTGCCAGCAGTAATGGACAGGGTCCCGGGGAGCTGTTTTTT
TRBV9,.,14,.,TRBJ2-3,CASSLSQITDTQYF,TGTGCCAGCAGCCTCAGCCAGATCACAGATACGCAGTATTTT
TRBV14,few,17,.,TRBJ1-3,CASSQASLGVLGNTIYF,TGTGCCAGCAGCCAAGCCAGCCTCGGGGTTTTGGGAAACACCATATATTTT
TRBV3-1,.,15,TRBD1,TRBJ1-6,CASTPTGRSHSPLHF,TGTGCCAGCACCCCGACAGGGAGGTCCCATTCACCCCTCCACTTT
TRBV4-2,many,16,TRBD2,TRBJ2-1,CASSQYSGGSYNEQFF,TGTGCCAGCAGCCAGTATAGCGGGGGGTCCTACAATGAGCAGTTCTTC
TRBV29-1,few,13,TRBD2,TRBJ2-1,CSVRTSGSHEQFF,TGCAGCGTCCGGACTAGCGGGAGCCATGAGCAGTTCTTC
TRBV20-1,.,11,.,TRBJ2-3,CSARGDDTQYF,TGCAGTGCTAGAGGTGACGATACGCAGTATTTT
TRBV6-6,.,13,.,TRBJ1-2,CASSPGGAQGYTF,TGTGCCAGCAGCCCGGGAGGGGCTCAGGGCTACACCTTC
TRBV5-1,.,16,TRBD1,TRBJ2-3,CASSLDGTGGWDTQYF,TGCGCCAGCAGCTTGGACGGGACAGGGGGCTGGGATACGCAGTATTTT
TRBV11-2,many,12,TRBD2,TRBJ2-1,CASSRGGNEQFF,TGTGCCAGCAGCCGCGGGGGGAATGAGCAGTTCTTC